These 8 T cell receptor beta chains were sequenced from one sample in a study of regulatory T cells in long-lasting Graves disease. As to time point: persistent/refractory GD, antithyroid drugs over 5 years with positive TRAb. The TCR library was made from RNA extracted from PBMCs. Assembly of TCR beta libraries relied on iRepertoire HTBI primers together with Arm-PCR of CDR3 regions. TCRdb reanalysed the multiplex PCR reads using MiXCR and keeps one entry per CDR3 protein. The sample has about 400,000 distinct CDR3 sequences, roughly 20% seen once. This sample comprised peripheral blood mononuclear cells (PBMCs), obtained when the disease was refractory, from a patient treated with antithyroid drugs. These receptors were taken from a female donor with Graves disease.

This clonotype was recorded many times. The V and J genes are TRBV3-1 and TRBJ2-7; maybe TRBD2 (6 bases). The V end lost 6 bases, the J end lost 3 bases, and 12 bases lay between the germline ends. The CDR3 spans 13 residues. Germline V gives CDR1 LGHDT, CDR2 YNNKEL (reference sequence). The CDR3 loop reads CASSRLGGYEQYF. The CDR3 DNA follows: TGTGCCAGCAGTCGACTGGGGGGCTACGAGCAGTACTTC.

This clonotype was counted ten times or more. The CDR3, as DNA: TGTGCCAGCAGCTTGGGACAGTCTACCGGGGAGCTGTTTTTT. Protein: CASSLGQSTGELFF. The chain joins TRBV7-3 to TRBJ2-2; TRBD1 matches at 7 bases. J lost 5 bases, V lost 3 bases, and 3 bases had no gene match. Germline loops: CDR1 SGHTA, CDR2 FQGTGA. The CDR3 has 14 residues.

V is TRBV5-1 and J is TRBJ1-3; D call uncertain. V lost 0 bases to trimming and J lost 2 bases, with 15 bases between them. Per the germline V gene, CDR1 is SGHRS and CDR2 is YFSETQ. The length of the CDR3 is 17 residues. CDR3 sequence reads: CASSLVGRTSTGNTIYF. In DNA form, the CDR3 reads TGCGCCAGCAGCTTGGTAGGGAGAACATCCACTGGAAACACCATATATTTT.

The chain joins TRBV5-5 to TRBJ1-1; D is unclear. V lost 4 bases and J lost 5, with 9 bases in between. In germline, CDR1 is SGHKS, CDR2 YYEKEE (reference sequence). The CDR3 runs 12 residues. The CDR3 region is CASSIPRTEAFF. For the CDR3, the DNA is TGTGCCAGCAGCATTCCAAGAACTGAAGCTTTCTTT.

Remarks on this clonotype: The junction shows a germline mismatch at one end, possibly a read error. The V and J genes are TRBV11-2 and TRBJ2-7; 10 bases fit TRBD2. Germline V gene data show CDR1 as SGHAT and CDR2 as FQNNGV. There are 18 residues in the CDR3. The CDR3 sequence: CASSQLLGLAVSSYEQYF. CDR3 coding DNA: TGCGCCAGCAGCCAACTTCTCGGACTAGCGGTCAGCTCCTACGAGCAGTACTTC.

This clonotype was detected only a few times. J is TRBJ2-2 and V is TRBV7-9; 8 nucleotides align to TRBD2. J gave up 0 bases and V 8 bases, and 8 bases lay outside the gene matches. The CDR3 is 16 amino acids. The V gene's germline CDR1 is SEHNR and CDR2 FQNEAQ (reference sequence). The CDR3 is CASPPPGLANTGELFF. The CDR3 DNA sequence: TGTGCCAGCCCCCCACCGGGACTAGCGAACACCGGGGAGCTGTTTTTT.

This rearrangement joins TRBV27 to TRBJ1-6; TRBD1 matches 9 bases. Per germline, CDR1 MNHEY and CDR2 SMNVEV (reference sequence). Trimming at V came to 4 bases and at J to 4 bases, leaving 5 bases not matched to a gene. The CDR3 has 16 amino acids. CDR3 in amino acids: CASSSPDRGYNSPLHF. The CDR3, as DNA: TGTGCCAGCAGTTCCCCGGACAGGGGATATAATTCACCCCTCCACTTT.

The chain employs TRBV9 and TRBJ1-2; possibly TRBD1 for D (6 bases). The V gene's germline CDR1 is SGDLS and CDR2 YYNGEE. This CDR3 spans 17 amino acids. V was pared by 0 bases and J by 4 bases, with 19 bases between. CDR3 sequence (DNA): TGTGCCAGCAGCGTAGGTTTTCGGACAGCGGATTCCTATGGCTACACCTTC. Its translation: CASSVGFRTADSYGYTF.